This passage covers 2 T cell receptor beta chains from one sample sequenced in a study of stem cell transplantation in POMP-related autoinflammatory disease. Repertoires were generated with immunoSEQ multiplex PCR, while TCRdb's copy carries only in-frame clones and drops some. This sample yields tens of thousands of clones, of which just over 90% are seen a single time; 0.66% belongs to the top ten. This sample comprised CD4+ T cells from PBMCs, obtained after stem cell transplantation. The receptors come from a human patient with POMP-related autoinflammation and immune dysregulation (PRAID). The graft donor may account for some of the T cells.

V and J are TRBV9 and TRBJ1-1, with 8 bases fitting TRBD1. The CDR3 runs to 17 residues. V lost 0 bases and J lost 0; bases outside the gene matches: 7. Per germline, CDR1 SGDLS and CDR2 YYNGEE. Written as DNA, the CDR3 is TGTGCCAGCAGCGTAGCTAGTCAGGGGGCGATGAACACTGAAGCTTTCTTT. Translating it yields CASSVASQGAMNTEAFF.

This chain's CDR3 is CASSKERTGIIYEQYF. CDR3 in DNA: TGTGCCAGCAGCAAAGAGCGGACAGGAATAATCTACGAGCAGTACTTC. This chain links TRBV21-1 with TRBJ2-7; TRBD1 is the table's D call, not checked against the DNA. TRBV21-1 is a pseudogene. CDR3 length: 16 residues.